These 25 T cell receptor beta chains were all obtained from the same sample, sequenced in a study of response to subunit inactivated influenza vaccine. TCRdb re-derived calls from the RT-PCR reads in MiXCR, one entry per CDR3 protein. The profile covers roughly 520,000 distinct CDR3 sequences, with around 25% appearing a single time and 1.5% to 2% taken by the ten largest. Source: CD4+ T cells sorted from PBMCs, taken 5 days after vaccination. Source of these receptors: a man between 45 and 60 years old who received an inactivated influenza vaccine.

This clonotype was seen at least ten times. The gene calls are TRBV20-1 and TRBJ1-2; TRBD1 might be the D (6 bases). CDR3 size: 13 residues. Germline CDR1 is DFQATT and CDR2 is SNEGSKA (reference sequence). Trimming took off 5 bases at V and 8 bases at J, with 18 bases between the two ends. The DNA for the CDR3 is TGCAGTGCTTCCGGGACACCTGAAGGGGGCTACACCTTC. This gives the protein CSASGTPEGGYTF.

A single count supports this clonotype. The chain has TRBV20-1 and TRBJ2-7, with D perhaps matching TRBD1 (6 bases). The V and J ends lost 3 bases and 3 bases respectively, with 18 bases between them. Germline V CDR1 and CDR2: DFQATT, SNEGSKA (reference sequence). The CDR3 runs 15 residues. CDR3 residues: CSARATTGRNYEQYF. The CDR3 bases are TGCAGTGCTAGGGCTACGACAGGTAGGAACTACGAGCAGTACTTC.

The chain carries TRBV20-1 and TRBJ1-1, with D perhaps matching TRBD1 (5 bases). The CDR3 loop spans 16 amino acids. Trimming pared 0 bases from V and 5 bases from J, leaving 19 bases between. The germline gives CDR1 DFQATT, CDR2 SNEGSKA (reference sequence). The CDR3 protein is CSARDRRRDDWTEAFF. In DNA, the CDR3 is TGCAGTGCTAGAGATCGTCGCAGGGATGATTGGACTGAAGCTTTCTTT.

The V call is TRBV20-1, the J call TRBJ2-2, with a possible D match to TRBD2 (6 bases). The CDR3 runs to 16 residues. The V gene lost 0 bases and the J gene lost 5 bases, with 16 bases spanning the gap. Germline loops: CDR1 DFQATT, CDR2 SNEGSKA (reference sequence). As DNA, the CDR3 is TGCAGTGCTAGAGATCCCTGGAGGGGTATTACCGGGGAGCTGTTTTTT. Amino acid sequence: CSARDPWRGITGELFF.

A few counts support this clonotype. The rearrangement joins TRBV7-9 to TRBJ2-3; D unresolved. Germline V gene sequence: CDR1 SEHNR, CDR2 FQNEAQ (reference sequence). V was trimmed by 1 base and J by 2 bases, leaving 10 bases between them. CDR3 size: 15 residues. Written as DNA, the CDR3 is TGTGCCAGCAGCTTAGGAAACTGGCCCACAGATACGCAGTATTTT. Translating gives CASSLGNWPTDTQYF.

This clonotype was counted only a few times. The chain carries TRBV14 and TRBJ2-7; no definite D call. The ends were cut back, 2 bases at V and 2 bases at J, with 10 bases in the middle. Germline V CDR1 and CDR2: SGHDN, FVKESK. The CDR3 contains 14 residues. CDR3 bases: TGTGCCAGCAGCCAATCCCTTTCTGCCTACGAGCAGTACTTC. This gives the protein CASSQSLSAYEQYF.

This clonotype has just a few counts. The rearrangement joins TRBV4-2 to TRBJ2-7; TRBD2 agrees at 11 bases. V lost 2 bases and J lost 4; bases outside the gene matches: 7. The length of the CDR3 is 16 residues. Germline CDR1 and CDR2: LGHNA and YNFKEQ. CDR3 loop: CASSQPPGLADYEQYF. Written as DNA, the CDR3 is TGTGCCAGCAGCCAACCGCCGGGACTAGCGGATTACGAGCAGTACTTC.

This clonotype was found a few times. The V gene is TRBV4-2, the J gene TRBJ2-1, with 9 bases aligning to TRBD2. Looked up from germline, CDR1 is LGHNA and CDR2 is YNFKEQ. With 0 bases clipped from V and 8 bases from J, the junction kept 8 bases outside the gene matches. The CDR3 length is 16 residues. CDR3 nucleotides: TGTGCCAGCAGCCAAGAGGGGCGGGGGGGATTTGATGAGCAGTTCTTC. Encoded protein: CASSQEGRGGFDEQFF.

This clonotype was detected a few times. This chain connects TRBV9 to TRBJ2-7, with D possibly being TRBD2 (5 bases). Between the trimmed V and J ends, which lost 4 bases and 4 bases, there was a span of 18 bases. CDR1 and CDR2 (germline): SGDLS, YYNGEE. The length of the CDR3 is 15 residues. CDR3 protein: CASSLGDRGKYEQYF. CDR3 DNA sequence: TGTGCCAGCAGCCTAGGAGACCGGGGAAAATACGAGCAGTACTTC.

The chain carries TRBV7-9 and TRBJ2-3; D unresolved. Germline CDR1 is SEHNR and CDR2 is FQNEAQ (reference sequence). The germline V and J ends were trimmed by 5 bases and 0 bases, with 12 bases remaining between them. This CDR3 has 15 amino acids. The CDR3 nucleotides are TGTGCCAGCAGCCTACGGGCGGTAAGCACAGATACGCAGTATTTT. This codes for CASSLRAVSTDTQYF.

The chain combines TRBV7-9 with TRBJ2-7, with 8 bases fitting TRBD1. The CDR3 totals 14 residues. Trimming took 1 base from V and 6 from J; bases not matched to a gene: 5. CDR1 SEHNR and CDR2 FQNEAQ come from the germline V gene (reference sequence). The CDR3 here is CASSLGQTGVEQYF. In nucleotides, the CDR3 is TGTGCCAGCAGCTTAGGGCAGACAGGGGTCGAGCAGTACTTC.

The chain links TRBV5-1 to TRBJ1-1, with 10 bases identical to TRBD1. With 3 bases clipped from V and 5 bases from J, the junction kept 4 bases outside the gene matches. CDR1 is SGHRS and CDR2 is YFSETQ in the germline V gene. The CDR3 is made up of 14 amino acids. CDR3 protein: CASSWGQGKTEAFF. In nucleotides, the CDR3 is TGCGCCAGCAGCTGGGGACAGGGGAAGACTGAAGCTTTCTTT. The complete variable domain, with remaining parts taken from reference TRBV5-1 and TRBJ1-1, reads KAGVTQTPRYLIKTRGQQVTLSCSPISGHRSVSWYQQTPGQGLQFLFEYFSETQRNKGNFPGRFSGRQFSNSRSEMNVSTLELGDSALYLCASSWGQGKTEAFFGQGTRLTVV.

The sample holds a few counts of this clonotype. The gene calls are TRBV5-1 and TRBJ2-7, with 11 positions matching TRBD1. Germline CDR1 is SGHRS and CDR2 is YFSETQ. The ends lost 0 bases at V and 5 bases at J; junction bases unmatched: 4. This CDR3 comprises 15 residues. CDR3 sequence reads: CASSLDGQGADEQYF. The CDR3 region has the DNA TGCGCCAGCAGCTTGGACGGACAGGGGGCGGACGAGCAGTACTTC.

The chain recombines TRBV14 with TRBJ2-5; D possibly corresponds to TRBD2 (6 bases). V lost 0 bases and J lost 5, with 16 bases in between. The germline V gene encodes CDR1 SGHDN and CDR2 FVKESK. CDR3 size: 16 residues. The DNA for the CDR3 is TGTGCCAGCAGCCAAGAACAGTACGGGAGAAGGGAGACCCAGTACTTC. It encodes CASSQEQYGRRETQYF.

This clonotype was seen a few times. As DNA, the CDR3 is TGCGCCAGCAGCTGGGAGGGGACTAGGCAAGAGACCCAGTACTTC. Amino acid sequence: CASSWEGTRQETQYF. This chain links TRBV5-1 with TRBJ2-5; TRBD2 matches 8 bases. The CDR3 consists of 15 residues. The junction had 6 bases not matched to a gene; V was cut back by 3 bases and J by 2 bases. Germline-derived CDR1 and CDR2 are SGHRS and YFSETQ.

V and J are TRBV20-1 and TRBJ2-7; 9 nucleotides match TRBD2. The CDR3 spans 14 residues. Per germline, CDR1 DFQATT and CDR2 SNEGSKA (reference sequence). The V segment lost 5 bases and the J segment 6 bases; nucleotides outside the gene matches: 11. CDR3 nucleotides: TGCAGTGCTGCTCCGGGACTAGCCGTTTTCGAGCAGTACTTC. Amino acid sequence: CSAAPGLAVFEQYF.

The chain joins TRBV4-2 to TRBJ1-4, with D uncertain. Germline values: CDR1 LGHNA, CDR2 YNFKEQ. V shed 7 bases and J shed 8 bases, with 17 bases lying between them. The CDR3 extends over 14 amino acids. CDR3 sequence reads: CASTPTDGREKLFF. The CDR3 bases are TGTGCCAGCACCCCGACCGACGGGAGGGAAAAACTGTTTTTT.

The chain has TRBV4-1 and TRBJ2-1; D is perhaps TRBD2 (6 bases). V lost 1 base and J lost 4, with 20 bases in between. Germline CDR1 and CDR2: MGHRA and YSYEKL. The CDR3 is 18 residues long. CDR3 sequence: CASSQASGGAGHYNEQFF. Written as DNA, the CDR3 is TGCGCCAGCAGCCAAGCCTCGGGCGGGGCAGGACATTACAATGAGCAGTTCTTC.

This clonotype was seen a handful of times. The chain couples TRBV5-1 to TRBJ2-2; the match to TRBD1 covers 8 bases. Germline trimming cut 5 bases from V and 3 bases from J; bases unmatched to any gene: 6. This CDR3 comprises 15 residues. The germline CDR1 and CDR2 sequences are SGHRS and YFSETQ. The CDR3 DNA reads as TGCGCCAGCAGAGCGGACAGGGTTTACACCGGGGAGCTGTTTTTT. This gives the protein CASRADRVYTGELFF. Drawing the rest from reference TRBV5-1 and TRBJ2-2, the complete variable domain is KAGVTQTPRYLIKTRGQQVTLSCSPISGHRSVSWYQQTPGQGLQFLFEYFSETQRNKGNFPGRFSGRQFSNSRSEMNVSTLELGDSALYLCASRADRVYTGELFFGEGSRLTVL.

This clonotype was recorded a few times. The rearrangement joins TRBV7-2 to TRBJ2-5; TRBD1 matches at 8 bases. This CDR3 is built from 15 residues. In germline, CDR1 is SGHTA, CDR2 FQGNSA. After removal of 5 bases from V and 5 bases from J, the junction contained 10 bases not matched to a gene. Written as DNA, the CDR3 is TGTGCCAGCAGCATAAGGCAGGGGGCATGGGAGACCCAGTACTTC. Protein product: CASSIRQGAWETQYF.

The gene calls are TRBV4-1 and TRBJ2-7; 7 positions match TRBD1. After removal of 3 bases from V and 3 bases from J, the junction contained 8 bases not matched to a gene. Per germline, CDR1 MGHRA and CDR2 YSYEKL. This CDR3 has 15 residues. The CDR3 protein is CASSHMDRTDYEQYF. In DNA, the CDR3 is TGCGCCAGCAGCCATATGGACAGGACCGACTACGAGCAGTACTTC.

The chain joins TRBV3-1 to TRBJ1-2, with a tentative D call TRBD1 (5 bases). Germline CDR1 reads LGHDT; CDR2 reads YNNKEL (reference sequence). This CDR3 contains 13 residues. The V gene lost 2 bases and the J gene lost 7 bases, with 11 bases spanning the gap. DNA for the CDR3: TGTGCCAGCAGCCAACAGGGTCGGGGTGGCTACACCTTC. It yields the protein CASSQQGRGGYTF.

V usage is TRBV24-1 and J usage is TRBJ2-7, with a weak D call TRBD1 (6 bases). CDR3 length: 14 residues. The ends were cut back, 4 bases at V and 5 bases at J, with 14 bases in the middle. Germline V lookup: CDR1 KGHDR, CDR2 SFDVKD. Written as DNA, the CDR3 is TGTGCCACCAGTGACCCCGGACAGACGGACGAGCAGTACTTC. Its protein product is CATSDPGQTDEQYF.

This clonotype was found many times. The chain combines TRBV5-1 with TRBJ2-5, with 7 nucleotides matching TRBD2. CDR1 is SGHRS, CDR2 YFSETQ, per germline. V shed 1 base and J 4 bases; nucleotides not matched to a gene: 4. This CDR3 comprises 14 residues. CDR3 coding DNA: TGCGCCAGCAGCTTGCCGGGGGGAAGAGAGACCCAGTACTTC. Translated: CASSLPGGRETQYF.

CDR3 amino acids: CATSRDRDRGRFNYGYTF. In DNA, the CDR3 is TGTGCCACCAGCAGGGACCGGGACAGGGGGCGGTTTAACTATGGCTACACCTTC. The chain links TRBV15 to TRBJ1-2; 12 bases match TRBD1. The CDR3 spans 18 residues. The V segment lost 3 bases and the J segment 1 base; nucleotides outside the gene matches: 9. Germline lookup yields CDR1 LNHNV and CDR2 YYDKDF (reference sequence).